The table lists the clone carrying this T cell receptor beta chain with a few counts. Its specificity is not known. Autoimmunity was present in every CD3G-deficient patient, worse in two. Patients, 2 to 39 years old, had expanded memory T-cell proportions. CD4+ cells were sorted into CD25-high CD127-low regulatory cells and CD25-low CD127-high conventional cells. Primers: 52 TRBV forward and 13 TRBJ reverse. Produced via immunoSEQ multiplex PCR; TCRdb's table is partial and in-frame only. The sample records about 32,000 clones, roughly 90% being singletons. The data are from a study of regulatory T cells. Broader study findings: In CD3G-deficient patients, conventional CD4+ T cells were enriched for hydrophobic CDR3 residues at positions 6 and 7.

The sample comprised conventional CD4+ T cells sorted from blood. The TCR originated in a person between 18 and 35 years old with CD3G deficiency.

DNA for the CDR3: TGCGCCAGCAGCTTGGGAAGCGGGAGCAGCTACAATGAGCAGTTCTTC. Protein product: CASSLGSGSSYNEQFF. The V and J genes are TRBV5-1 and TRBJ2-1, with 8 bases that match TRBD2. The CDR3 length is 16 residues. The germline V gene has CDR1 SGHRS and CDR2 YFSETQ. Trimming cost V 0 bases and J 3 bases; bases outside gene matches: 5.